This paragraph reports one T cell receptor (beta chain). Its matching antigen is unknown. Researchers ran the PCR with 60 Vbeta and 13 Jbeta primers. TCRdb's table, derived via immunoSEQ multiplex PCR, lists solely in-frame clones and lacks some. The sample lists 150,000 to 200,000 clones; 65% to 85% were seen once. CDR1 and CDR2 from the germline V gene are SGHRS and YFSETQ. The CDR3 covers 16 residues. The V gene end was trimmed by 0 bases and the J gene end by 12 bases; junction bases not matched to a gene: 14. The data were taken from a study of cytomegalovirus exposure and HLA in healthy donors. Study-wide findings and caveats: Sequencing had likely introduced a cluster of highly shared sequence variants as an artifact.

The TCR sequence derives from a young man in good health and CMV-seronegative. The sample comprised PBMCs. V and J are TRBV5-1 and TRBJ2-1; TRBD2 matches 8 bases. CDR3 in amino acids: CASSLDRGTRTVGQFF. The CDR3 coding sequence is TGCGCCAGCAGCTTGGATAGGGGGACTAGGACTGTAGGGCAGTTCTTC.